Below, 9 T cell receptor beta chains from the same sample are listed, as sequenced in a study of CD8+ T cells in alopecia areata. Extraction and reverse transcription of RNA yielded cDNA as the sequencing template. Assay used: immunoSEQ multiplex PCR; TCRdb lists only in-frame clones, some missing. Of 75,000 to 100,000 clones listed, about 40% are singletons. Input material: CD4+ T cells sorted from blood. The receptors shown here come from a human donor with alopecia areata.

The CDR3 region has the DNA TGTGCCAGCAGTTTTCTCGCGGACTCCTACGAGCAGTACTTC. It yields the protein CASSFLADSYEQYF. V is TRBV28 and J is TRBJ2-7; D gene ambiguous. V lost 3 bases and J 0 bases, leaving 9 bases between the germline ends. The CDR3 loop spans 14 amino acids. CDR1 MDHEN and CDR2 SYDVKM come from the germline V gene.

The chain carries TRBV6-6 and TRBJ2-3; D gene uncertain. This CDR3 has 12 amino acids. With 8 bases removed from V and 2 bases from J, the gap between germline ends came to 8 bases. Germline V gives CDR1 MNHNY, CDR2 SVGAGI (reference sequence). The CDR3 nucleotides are TGTGCCAGCCAGGTGGTCACAGATACGCAGTATTTT. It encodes CASQVVTDTQYF.

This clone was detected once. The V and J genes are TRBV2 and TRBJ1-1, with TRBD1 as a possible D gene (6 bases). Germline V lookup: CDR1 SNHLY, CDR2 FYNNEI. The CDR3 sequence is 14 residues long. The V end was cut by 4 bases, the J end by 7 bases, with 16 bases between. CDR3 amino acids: CASSGWQGLGEAFF. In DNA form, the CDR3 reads TGTGCCAGCAGTGGATGGCAGGGGTTAGGTGAAGCTTTCTTT.

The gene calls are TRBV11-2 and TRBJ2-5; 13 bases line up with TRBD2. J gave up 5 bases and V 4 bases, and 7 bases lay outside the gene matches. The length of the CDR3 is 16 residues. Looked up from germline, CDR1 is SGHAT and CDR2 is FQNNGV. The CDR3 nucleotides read TGTGCCAGCAGCTCTGGACTAGCGGGAGAGGTGGAGACCCAGTACTTC. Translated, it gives CASSSGLAGEVETQYF.

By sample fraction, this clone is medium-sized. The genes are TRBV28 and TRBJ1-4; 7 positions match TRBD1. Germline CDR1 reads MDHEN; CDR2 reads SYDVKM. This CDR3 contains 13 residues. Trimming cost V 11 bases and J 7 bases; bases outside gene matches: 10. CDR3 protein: CASEAGQAEKLFF. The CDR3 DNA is TGTGCCTCAGAGGCTGGACAGGCTGAAAAACTGTTTTTT.

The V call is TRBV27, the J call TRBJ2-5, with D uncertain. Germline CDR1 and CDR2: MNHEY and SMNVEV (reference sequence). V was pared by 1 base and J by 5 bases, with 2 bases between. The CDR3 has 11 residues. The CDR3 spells CASSLLETQYF. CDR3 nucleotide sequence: TGTGCCAGCAGTTTATTGGAGACCCAGTACTTC.

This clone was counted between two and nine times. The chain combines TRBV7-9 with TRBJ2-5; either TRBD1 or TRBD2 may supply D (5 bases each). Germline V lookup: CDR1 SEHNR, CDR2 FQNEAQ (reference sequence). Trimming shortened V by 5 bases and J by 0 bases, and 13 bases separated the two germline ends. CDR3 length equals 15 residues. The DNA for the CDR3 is TGTGCCAGCAGCCGGGGCCCTGTGGACCAAGAGACCCAGTACTTC. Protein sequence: CASSRGPVDQETQYF.

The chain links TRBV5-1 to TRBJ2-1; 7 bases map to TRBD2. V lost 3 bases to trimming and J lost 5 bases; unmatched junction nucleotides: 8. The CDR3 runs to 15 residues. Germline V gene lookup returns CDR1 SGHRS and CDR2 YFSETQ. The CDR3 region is CASSSQRGSDNEQFF. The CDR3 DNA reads TGCGCCAGCAGCTCCCAGCGGGGAAGCGACAATGAGCAGTTCTTC.

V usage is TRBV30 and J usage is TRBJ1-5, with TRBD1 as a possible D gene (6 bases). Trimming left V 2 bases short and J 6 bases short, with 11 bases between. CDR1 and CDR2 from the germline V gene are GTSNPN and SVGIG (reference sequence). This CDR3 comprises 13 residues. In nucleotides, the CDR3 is TGTGCCTGGAGTACAGGGACGATTCAGCCCCAGCATTTT. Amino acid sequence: CAWSTGTIQPQHF.